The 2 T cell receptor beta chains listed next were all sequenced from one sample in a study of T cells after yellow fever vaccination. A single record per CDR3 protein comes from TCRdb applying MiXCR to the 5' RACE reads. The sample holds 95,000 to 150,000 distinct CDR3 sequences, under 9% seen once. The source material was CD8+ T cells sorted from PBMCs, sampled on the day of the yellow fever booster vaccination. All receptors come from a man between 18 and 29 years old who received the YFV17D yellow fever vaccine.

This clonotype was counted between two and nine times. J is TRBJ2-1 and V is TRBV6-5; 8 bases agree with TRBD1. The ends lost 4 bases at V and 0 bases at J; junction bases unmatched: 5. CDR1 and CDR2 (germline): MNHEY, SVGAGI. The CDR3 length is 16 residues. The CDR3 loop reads CASSSRTGSSYNEQFF. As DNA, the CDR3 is TGTGCCAGCAGTTCTCGGACAGGGAGCTCCTACAATGAGCAGTTCTTC.

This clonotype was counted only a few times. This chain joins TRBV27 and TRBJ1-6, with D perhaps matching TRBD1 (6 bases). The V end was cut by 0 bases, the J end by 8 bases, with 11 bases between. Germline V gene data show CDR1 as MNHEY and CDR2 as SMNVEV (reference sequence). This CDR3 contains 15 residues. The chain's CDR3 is CASSLSGRGYSPLHF. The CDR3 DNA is TGTGCCAGCAGTTTATCGGGCAGGGGTTATTCACCCCTCCACTTT.